This record looks at one TCR beta chain sequence and its context. Profiling relied on immunoSEQ multiplex PCR, and the TCRdb table lists in-frame clones only, not all of them. The sample carries roughly 700,000 clones, more than 80% recorded once. This sample is drawn from a study of Ad26.COV2.S vaccination and SARS-CoV-2 variants. Looking at the study overall: Of the COV1001 trial arms, the Ad26.COV2.S arm included the donor.

Documented treatment: roughly 19 received Ad26.COV2.S at low or high dose, single or two shots; about 5 received placebo; per-sample allocation not given. Sampling was performed 63 days after the first vaccine or placebo injection. The CDR3 loop spans 14 amino acids. With 5 bases removed from V and 7 bases from J, the gap between germline ends came to 14 bases. Per the germline V gene, CDR1 is KGHDR and CDR2 is SFDVKD. Sequencing was performed on peripheral blood, taken in a trial of Ad26.COV2.S vaccine versus placebo. This receptor was identified in a person between 18 and 65 years old who received the Ad26.COV2.S COVID-19 vaccine or a placebo. The V and J genes are TRBV24-1 and TRBJ2-1, with D maybe TRBD1 (5 bases). CDR3 protein: CATSGPGSKNEQFF. The CDR3 DNA reads as TGTGCCACCAGTGGCCCAGGGTCGAAGAATGAGCAGTTCTTC.